This T cell receptor beta chain emerged from a study of CD8 T cells in Susac syndrome. RNA amounts of roughly 0.45 to 1 ug underwent reverse transcription with random hexamers. TCRdb redid the calling of the immunoSEQ multiplex PCR reads with MiXCR, one entry per CDR3 protein. The data contain approximately 130,000 distinct CDR3 sequences, under 95% of them singletons. CDR1 is SQVTM and CDR2 is ANQGSEA in the germline V gene. Trimming took 8 bases from V and 1 from J; bases not matched to a gene: 5. The CDR3 totals 12 residues. In contrast to the negatively isolated CD8+ and CD4+ T cells, TEMRA cells were FACS-enriched.

The chain combines TRBV29-1 with TRBJ2-7; 7 nucleotides agree with TRBD2. The sample comprised CD8+ T cells from PBMCs. The source is a human donor with multiple sclerosis. The CDR3 region has the DNA TGCAGCTTCCGGGACTATTCCTACGAGCAGTACTTC. It encodes CSFRDYSYEQYF.